This TCR beta chain was retrieved from a study of cytomegalovirus exposure and HLA in healthy donors. Study background: Sequencing of 150 million to 200 million T cells in an earlier analysis found some 100 million unique TCR beta sequences.

CDR3 length: 15 amino acids. J gave up 0 bases and V 11 bases, and 9 bases lay outside the gene matches. CDR1 and CDR2 (germline): ENHRY, SYGVKD. Findings and limits, study-wide: Earlier analysis yielded a pattern in which most TCR beta V segments were productive about 90% or about 30% of the time. A missense variant in DCLRE1C was later tied to TCR beta V- and J-gene trimming.

As for the donors, each was a healthy bone marrow donor. The PCR employed 60 Vbeta primers together with 13 Jbeta primers. TCRdb's copy holds only in-frame clones and misses some; the assay was immunoSEQ multiplex PCR. Among roughly 180,000 clones, about four fifths were seen once, and the ten largest hold about 1.6%. On this clone: The antigen is unknown.

This receptor was obtained from a male donor in good health and CMV-seronegative. The sample taken for sequencing was PBMCs. The chain carries TRBV10-3 and TRBJ2-1; 8 bases fit TRBD2. CDR3 sequence: CAAGGGVGSYNEQFF. In nucleotides, the CDR3 is TGTGCCGCCGGGGGGGGCGTAGGCTCCTACAATGAGCAGTTCTTC.